This is a list of T cell receptor beta chains from one sample in a study of CD8+CD57+ T cells in acquired aplastic anemia. Each CDR3 protein gets one entry after TCRdb re-called the reads with MiXCR. The top ten clones hold about 2.7% of a sample with roughly 130,000 distinct CDR3 sequences, 48% of them seen once. Sequenced input: sorted CD4+, CD8+, or CD8+CD57+ T cells (not recorded which) from PBMCs. The source of these receptors is a human donor in good health, serving as a control. Both conserved end residues are part of each CDR3. D genes are given only for firm matches. Size tells how often a clone was seen (once, few, many) or the class of an expanded clone, and some rows leave it out.

d_call	j_call	clone_size	v_call	cdr3_aa	cdr3_nt
-	TRBJ2-1	many	TRBV5-4	CASSRAREQFF	TGTGCCAGCAGCCGCGCCCGGGAGCAGTTCTTC
-	TRBJ1-2	many	TRBV2	CASSPQVLYGYTF	TGTGCCAGCAGTCCCCAGGTACTCTATGGCTACACCTTC
-	TRBJ2-7	-	TRBV2	CASSDQQGRKYF	TGTGCCAGCAGTGACCAACAGGGAAGGAAGTACTTC
-	TRBJ2-7	few	TRBV3-1	CANSPRPGGAHEQYF	TGTGCCAACAGCCCCCGGCCAGGGGGGGCGCACGAGCAGTACTTC
-	TRBJ2-7	-	TRBV2	CASSVESDEQYF	TGTGCCAGCAGTGTCGAGTCTGACGAGCAGTACTTC
-	TRBJ1-5	-	TRBV7-6	CASSLGVGAQPQHF	TGTGCCAGCAGCTTGGGAGTGGGGGCTCAGCCCCAGCATTTT
-	TRBJ2-5	-	TRBV7-6	CASSLGSNQGTQYF	TGTGCCAGCAGCTTAGGATCTAACCAAGGAACCCAGTACTTC
TRBD1	TRBJ1-1	many	TRBV3-1	CASSQRQGRTEAFF	TGTGCCAGCAGCCAACGACAGGGGCGGACTGAAGCTTTCTTT
-	TRBJ1-1	few	TRBV5-5	CASSLFTGENAEAFF	TGTGCCAGCAGCTTGTTTACGGGGGAGAACGCTGAAGCTTTCTTT
TRBD1	TRBJ1-1	-	TRBV15	CATSREDREAFF	TGTGCCACCAGCAGAGAGGACAGGGAAGCTTTCTTT
-	TRBJ2-3	many	TRBV4-2	CASSQGSSTDTQYF	TGTGCCAGCAGCCAAGGTAGTAGCACAGATACGCAGTATTTT
-	TRBJ1-1	many	TRBV19	CASRPPGGITEAFF	TGTGCCAGTAGGCCCCCCGGGGGCATCACTGAAGCTTTCTTT
-	TRBJ1-1	-	TRBV29-1	CSVVAGTWAEAFF	TGCAGCGTTGTCGCCGGGACTTGGGCTGAAGCTTTCTTT
-	TRBJ1-5	-	TRBV15	CATSKIDQPQHF	TGTGCCACCAGCAAAATCGATCAGCCCCAACATTTT
TRBD2	TRBJ2-1	-	TRBV11-3	CASSYRIAGGANYDEQFF	TGTGCCAGCAGCTATAGGATAGCCGGGGGGGCAAACTACGATGAGCAGTTCTTC
-	TRBJ2-5	many	TRBV9	CASSVEEETQYF	TGTGCCAGCAGCGTCGAGGAAGAGACCCAGTACTTC
-	TRBJ2-5	many	TRBV7-7	CASSQGSMGGAKETQYF	TGTGCCAGCAGCCAGGGGTCCATGGGGGGGGCTAAAGAGACCCAGTACTTC
-	TRBJ2-1	many	TRBV7-8	CASSLTGVSYNEQFF	TGTGCCAGCAGCTTGACGGGGGTTTCCTACAATGAGCAGTTCTTC
-	TRBJ1-5	-	TRBV24-1	CATSDPGEPQHF	TGTGCCACCAGTGACCCGGGCGAGCCCCAGCATTTT
-	TRBJ1-2	-	TRBV20-1	CSARDVVRNYGYTF	TGCAGTGCTAGGGATGTCGTCAGAAACTATGGCTACACCTTC
-	TRBJ1-2	-	TRBV9	CASRAGLYGYTF	TGTGCCAGCAGAGCAGGGTTGTATGGCTACACCTTC
TRBD2	TRBJ2-5	many	TRBV9	CASSVGQRGDRETQYF	TGTGCCAGCAGCGTAGGCCAGCGGGGGGATAGAGAGACCCAGTACTTC
-	TRBJ2-7	-	TRBV7-8	CASSSNRNLYEQYF	TGTGCCAGCAGCTCAAACAGGAACCTCTACGAGCAGTACTTC
-	TRBJ2-7	-	TRBV4-3	CVSSQDAYRNYERYF	TGCGTCAGCAGCCAAGATGCGTACAGGAACTACGAGCGGTACTTC
-	TRBJ1-5	many	TRBV10-1	CASSEPLPGLSQPQHF	TGCGCCAGCAGTGAGCCCCTACCCGGCCTAAGTCAGCCCCAGCATTTT
-	TRBJ2-3	many	TRBV20-1	CSASREGSADTQYF	TGCAGTGCTAGTCGCGAGGGTTCGGCTGATACGCAGTATTTT
-	TRBJ2-5	-	TRBV7-6	CASSLGRQPQETQYF	TGTGCCAGCAGCTTAGGGCGACAGCCTCAAGAGACCCAGTACTTC
TRBD1	TRBJ1-2	-	TRBV7-3	CASSVGQGVFYGYTF	TGTGCCAGCAGTGTGGGACAGGGGGTGTTCTATGGCTACACCTTC
-	TRBJ1-2	-	TRBV15	CATSSAGNYGYTF	TGTGCCACCAGCAGTGCGGGTAACTATGGCTACACCTTC
TRBD1	TRBJ2-7	medium-sized	TRBV19	CASSMGQGNEQYF	TGTGCCAGTAGTATGGGACAGGGGAACGAGCAGTACTTC
TRBD2	TRBJ2-3	many	TRBV20-1	CSASPSSGGRTDTQYF	TGCAGTGCTAGTCCCTCTAGCGGGGGGAGAACAGATACGCAGTATTTT
-	TRBJ2-7	few	TRBV10-2	CASSEDAEGNEQYF	TGCGCCAGCAGTGAGGACGCAGAAGGAAACGAGCAGTACTTC
-	TRBJ2-7	many	TRBV5-5	CASSLIAGTAFYEQYF	TGTGCCAGCAGCCTTATAGCGGGGACAGCCTTTTACGAGCAGTACTTC
TRBD2	TRBJ2-5	-	TRBV2	CASLELGLERRETQYF	TGTGCCAGCTTGGAGCTAGGACTAGAACGAAGGGAGACCCAGTACTTC
TRBD1	TRBJ2-5	-	TRBV29-1	CSVEGTGNWQTQYF	TGCAGCGTTGAAGGGACAGGGAACTGGCAGACCCAGTACTTC
-	TRBJ1-6	-	TRBV6-4	CACSARRTGGSPLHF	-
TRBD2	TRBJ2-7	many	TRBV2	CASSEGGASSYEQYF	TGTGCCAGCAGTGAGGGAGGGGCTTCCTCCTACGAGCAGTACTTC
-	TRBJ1-6	-	TRBV2	CASSMDYNSPLHF	TGTGCCAGCAGTATGGACTATAATTCACCCCTCCACTTT
TRBD1	TRBJ1-5	-	TRBV5-1	CASSTTGDNQPQHF	TGCGCCAGCAGTACTACAGGGGACAATCAGCCCCAGCATTTT
TRBD2	TRBJ2-3	-	TRBV10-2	CASRTSGGDTDTQYF	TGCGCCAGCCGGACTAGCGGGGGGGACACAGATACGCAGTATTTT
-	TRBJ1-2	-	TRBV19	CASSDTSANYGYTF	TGTGCCAGTAGTGATACGTCTGCGAACTATGGCTACACCTTC
-	TRBJ1-6	many	TRBV27	CASSLRAGSSNSPLHF	TGTGCCAGCAGTTTAAGGGCAGGGTCGTCAAATTCACCCCTCCACTTT
-	TRBJ2-7	many	TRBV6-2/TRBV6-3	CASRKSSSYEQYF	TGTGCCAGCAGGAAATCAAGCTCCTACGAGCAGTACTTC
TRBD2	TRBJ2-3	large	TRBV15	CATSVPGLGTDTQYF	TGTGCCACCAGCGTTCCGGGACTAGGGACAGATACGCAGTATTTT
-	TRBJ1-2	-	TRBV29-1	CSVAGAANYGYTF	TGCAGCGTTGCAGGGGCCGCTAACTATGGCTACACCTTC
TRBD1	TRBJ2-7	-	TRBV5-5	CASSAGQGNEQYF	TGTGCCAGCAGCGCCGGACAGGGGAACGAGCAGTACTTC
-	TRBJ1-1	few	TRBV29-1	CSSGENTEAFF	TGCAGCTCAGGAGAGAACACTGAAGCTTTCTTT
TRBD2	TRBJ2-5	-	TRBV25-1	CASSESLAGETQYF	TGTGCCAGCAGTGAATCACTAGCGGGAGAGACCCAGTACTTC
TRBD1	TRBJ2-7	-	TRBV20-1	CSARDDRGSYEQYF	TGCAGTGCTAGAGATGACAGGGGATCCTACGAGCAGTACTTC
TRBD1	TRBJ1-3	-	TRBV25-1	CASSERGQGGKTIYF	TGTGCCAGCAGTGAAAGAGGACAGGGGGGGAAGACCATATATTTT
-	TRBJ1-1	many	TRBV20-1	CSAGDSLGTAEAFF	TGCAGTGCTGGCGACAGTCTGGGCACGGCTGAAGCTTTCTTT
TRBD2	TRBJ2-5	-	TRBV20-1	CSALERGRGETQYF	TGCAGTGCTTTGGAGCGGGGGAGAGGGGAGACCCAGTACTTC
-	TRBJ2-7	-	TRBV7-4	CASSSGKGYEQYF	TGTGCCAGCAGCTCAGGGAAGGGGTACGAGCAGTACTTC
-	TRBJ2-3	few	TRBV24-1	CATSDFGGQGRDTQYF	TGTGCCACCAGTGATTTTGGAGGTCAGGGGAGAGATACGCAGTATTTT
-	TRBJ1-2	few	TRBV2	CASLRGLYGYTF	TGTGCCAGCCTTCGAGGACTCTATGGCTACACCTTC